These T cell receptor beta chains were read from a single sample in a study of spatial heterogeneity in lung cancer. TCRdb reprocessed the 5' RACE reads via MiXCR and lists one record per CDR3 protein. The sample includes about 23,000 distinct CDR3 sequences, around 6.6% of them seen just once. The material sequenced was lung tumor tissue, taken at surgery. The origin of the receptors is a male donor with early-stage non-small cell lung cancer. Both conserved end residues are part of each CDR3. Fields, in order: V gene, J gene, clone size, D gene, CDR3 protein, CDR3 DNA. A D gene is named only where the DNA matches it firmly. Expanded clones are given a class, and other clones once, few, many or no size at all.

V gene: TRBV7-2
J gene: TRBJ2-5
clone size: many
D gene: TRBD2
CDR3 protein: CASSPRSGGSETQYF
CDR3 DNA: TGTGCCAGCAGCCCCAGATCGGGGGGATCAGAGACCCAGTACTTC

V gene: TRBV28
J gene: TRBJ2-1
clone size: medium-sized
D gene: NA
CDR3 protein: CASSFGSPGNEQFF
CDR3 DNA: TGTGCCAGCAGTTTCGGGTCCCCAGGAAATGAGCAGTTCTTC

V gene: TRBV7-2
J gene: TRBJ1-1
clone size: many
D gene: TRBD1
CDR3 protein: CASSSKGQGDMNTEAFF
CDR3 DNA: TGTGCCAGCAGCTCCAAGGGGCAGGGGGACATGAACACTGAAGCTTTCTTT

V gene: TRBV7-2
J gene: TRBJ2-5
clone size: NA
D gene: NA
CDR3 protein: CASSLRRAGATLWAQYF
CDR3 DNA: TGTGCCAGCAGCCTAAGGCGCGCGGGGGCGACCCTATGGGCCCAGTACTTC

V gene: TRBV7-3
J gene: TRBJ2-6
clone size: many
D gene: NA
CDR3 protein: CASSLSMDAGANVLTF
CDR3 DNA: TGTGCCAGCAGCTTATCGATGGACGCTGGGGCCAACGTCCTGACTTTC

V gene: TRBV5-1
J gene: TRBJ2-3
clone size: many
D gene: NA
CDR3 protein: CASSLGPPDTQYF
CDR3 DNA: TGCGCCAGCAGCTTAGGACCCCCAGATACGCAGTATTTT

V gene: TRBV29-1
J gene: TRBJ1-2
clone size: many
D gene: NA
CDR3 protein: CSVETPGNYGYTF
CDR3 DNA: TGCAGCGTTGAAACCCCAGGGAACTATGGCTACACCTTC

V gene: TRBV6-6
J gene: TRBJ2-4
clone size: many
D gene: TRBD2
CDR3 protein: CASSTGGEGLLPAKNIQYF
CDR3 DNA: TGTGCCAGCAGTACCGGTGGGGAGGGCCTTCTCCCTGCCAAAAACATTCAGTACTTC

V gene: TRBV19
J gene: TRBJ1-2
clone size: few
D gene: NA
CDR3 protein: CASLGTGQLYYGYTF
CDR3 DNA: TGTGCCAGTCTTGGTACGGGACAACTCTACTATGGCTACACCTTC

V gene: TRBV11-2
J gene: TRBJ2-7
clone size: many
D gene: TRBD2
CDR3 protein: CASSLVGTSGLAGEQYF
CDR3 DNA: TGTGCCAGCAGCTTAGTAGGGACTAGCGGGTTAGCCGGCGAGCAGTACTTC

V gene: TRBV5-1
J gene: TRBJ2-7
clone size: many
D gene: TRBD2
CDR3 protein: CASSLRGGLYEQYF
CDR3 DNA: TGCGCCAGCAGCTTGCGGGGGGGACTCTACGAGCAGTACTTC

V gene: TRBV29-1
J gene: TRBJ2-4
clone size: many
D gene: NA
CDR3 protein: CRHWTADRKNIQYF
CDR3 DNA: TGCAGGCACTGGACAGCAGATAGAAAAAACATTCAGTACTTC

V gene: TRBV9
J gene: TRBJ1-1
clone size: many
D gene: NA
CDR3 protein: CASSPGAQIEAFF
CDR3 DNA: TGTGCCAGCAGCCCGGGAGCCCAGATTGAAGCTTTCTTT

V gene: TRBV7-2
J gene: TRBJ1-2
clone size: many
D gene: NA
CDR3 protein: CASSPHENYGYTF
CDR3 DNA: TGTGCCAGCAGCCCTCACGAGAACTATGGCTACACCTTC

V gene: TRBV10-3
J gene: TRBJ2-5
clone size: many
D gene: NA
CDR3 protein: CAISRAGRTQYF
CDR3 DNA: TGTGCCATCAGCAGGGCCGGGAGGACCCAGTACTTC

V gene: TRBV28
J gene: TRBJ1-1
clone size: many
D gene: NA
CDR3 protein: CASSLETVSTEAFF
CDR3 DNA: TGTGCCAGCAGCCTAGAGACAGTGAGCACTGAAGCTTTCTTT

V gene: TRBV12-3/TRBV12-4
J gene: TRBJ2-5
clone size: many
D gene: NA
CDR3 protein: CASREQGWETQYF
CDR3 DNA: TGTGCCAGCAGGGAACAGGGCTGGGAGACCCAGTACTTC

V gene: TRBV28
J gene: TRBJ2-5
clone size: few
D gene: NA
CDR3 protein: CASSQVAAGVKTQYF
CDR3 DNA: TGTGCCAGCAGTCAAGTCGCGGCGGGCGTAAAGACCCAGTACTTC

V gene: TRBV5-6
J gene: TRBJ2-7
clone size: NA
D gene: NA
CDR3 protein: CASSPTRATVRYEQYF
CDR3 DNA: TGTGCCAGCAGCCCGACTCGGGCTACTGTACGGTACGAGCAGTACTTC

V gene: TRBV20-1
J gene: TRBJ1-2
clone size: many
D gene: NA
CDR3 protein: CSARGTVYGYTF
CDR3 DNA: TGCAGTGCTAGAGGGACAGTCTATGGCTACACCTTC

V gene: TRBV10-3
J gene: TRBJ2-7
clone size: many
D gene: TRBD1
CDR3 protein: CAISQPGQTYEQYF
CDR3 DNA: TGTGCCATCAGTCAACCGGGACAGACCTACGAGCAGTACTTC

V gene: TRBV9
J gene: TRBJ2-7
clone size: many
D gene: TRBD2
CDR3 protein: CASSLTGLADSYEQYF
CDR3 DNA: TGTGCCAGCAGCCTTACGGGACTAGCGGACTCCTACGAGCAGTACTTC